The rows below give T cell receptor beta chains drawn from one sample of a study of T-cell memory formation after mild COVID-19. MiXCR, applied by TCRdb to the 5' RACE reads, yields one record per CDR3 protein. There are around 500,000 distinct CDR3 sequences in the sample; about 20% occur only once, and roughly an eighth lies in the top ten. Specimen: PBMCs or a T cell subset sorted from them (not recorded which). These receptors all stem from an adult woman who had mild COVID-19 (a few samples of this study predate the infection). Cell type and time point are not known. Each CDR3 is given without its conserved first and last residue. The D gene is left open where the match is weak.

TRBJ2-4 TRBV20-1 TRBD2 SAREASGRGSY
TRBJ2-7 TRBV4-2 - ASSQERGGSFTYEQY
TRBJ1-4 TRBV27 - ASSSLTGSWEKLF
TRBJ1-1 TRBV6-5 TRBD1 ASSNRGAGTEAF
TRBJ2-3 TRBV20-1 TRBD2 SAGLAGTDTQY
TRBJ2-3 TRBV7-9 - ASSLVPDPSTDTQY
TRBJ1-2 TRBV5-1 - ASSLPGGYGYT
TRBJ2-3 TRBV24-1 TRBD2 ATSDRGRASDTQY
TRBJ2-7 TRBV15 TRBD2 ATSSDLAGGSVHEQY
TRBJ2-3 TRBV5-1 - ASSQGLDTDTQY
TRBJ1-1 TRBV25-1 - ASSEYPQGLTNTEAF
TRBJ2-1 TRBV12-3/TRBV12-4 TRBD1 ASSPQGARLGSYNEQF
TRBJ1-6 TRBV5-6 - ASSLPGEEIGNSPLH
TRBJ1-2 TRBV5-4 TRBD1 ASRGQGAMDYGYT
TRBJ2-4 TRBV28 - ASSFGRLVIQY
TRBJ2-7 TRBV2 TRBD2 ASSEFLAVDYEQY
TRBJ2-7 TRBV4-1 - ASSQDLVPYEQY
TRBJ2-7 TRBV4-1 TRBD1 ASSHESGTASYEQY
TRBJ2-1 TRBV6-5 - ASSPGLGGGSYNEQF
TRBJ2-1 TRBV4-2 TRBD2 ASSPGLAGDNNEQF
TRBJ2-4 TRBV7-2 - VSRDPVDIQY
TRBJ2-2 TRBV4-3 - ASSQDLTGELF
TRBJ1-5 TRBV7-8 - ASSLGPGGRNQPQH
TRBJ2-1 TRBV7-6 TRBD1 ASSLTFGRDSSQYNEQF
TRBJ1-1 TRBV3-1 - ASSQGRFAEAF
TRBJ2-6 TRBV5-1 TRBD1 ASSLAGTASGANVLT
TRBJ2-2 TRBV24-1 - ATSDRGADYTGELF
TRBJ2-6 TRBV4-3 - ASSTRSGANVLT
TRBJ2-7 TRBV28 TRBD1 ASSLETGNYEQY
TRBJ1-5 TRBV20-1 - SARVPGVQPQH
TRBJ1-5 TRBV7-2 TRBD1 ASSRRTGANNQPQH
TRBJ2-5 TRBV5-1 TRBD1 ASSFKGAVETQY
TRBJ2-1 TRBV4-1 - ASSHIRGINEQF
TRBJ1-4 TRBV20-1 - SASQTATNEKLF
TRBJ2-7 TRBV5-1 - ASSLPPGVEQY
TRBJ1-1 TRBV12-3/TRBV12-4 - ASSQHAAGNTEAF
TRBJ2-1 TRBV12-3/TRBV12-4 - ASSPVGYNEQF
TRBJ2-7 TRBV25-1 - ASREGSYEQY
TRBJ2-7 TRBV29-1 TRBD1 SVVEDRVVEQY
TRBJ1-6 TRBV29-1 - SVLMRVLRINSPLH
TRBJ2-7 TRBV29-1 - SVRTVSSYEQY
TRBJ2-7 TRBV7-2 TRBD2 ASSSLLAGYEQY
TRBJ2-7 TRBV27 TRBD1 ASSLKYLPGQGGEQY
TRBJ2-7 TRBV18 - ASSPSGGGASYEQY
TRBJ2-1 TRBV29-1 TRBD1 SVVRGDRYNEQF
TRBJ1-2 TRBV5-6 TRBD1 ASSQQTGFNYGYT
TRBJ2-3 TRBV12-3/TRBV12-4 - ASSIRVRRGSGPDTQY